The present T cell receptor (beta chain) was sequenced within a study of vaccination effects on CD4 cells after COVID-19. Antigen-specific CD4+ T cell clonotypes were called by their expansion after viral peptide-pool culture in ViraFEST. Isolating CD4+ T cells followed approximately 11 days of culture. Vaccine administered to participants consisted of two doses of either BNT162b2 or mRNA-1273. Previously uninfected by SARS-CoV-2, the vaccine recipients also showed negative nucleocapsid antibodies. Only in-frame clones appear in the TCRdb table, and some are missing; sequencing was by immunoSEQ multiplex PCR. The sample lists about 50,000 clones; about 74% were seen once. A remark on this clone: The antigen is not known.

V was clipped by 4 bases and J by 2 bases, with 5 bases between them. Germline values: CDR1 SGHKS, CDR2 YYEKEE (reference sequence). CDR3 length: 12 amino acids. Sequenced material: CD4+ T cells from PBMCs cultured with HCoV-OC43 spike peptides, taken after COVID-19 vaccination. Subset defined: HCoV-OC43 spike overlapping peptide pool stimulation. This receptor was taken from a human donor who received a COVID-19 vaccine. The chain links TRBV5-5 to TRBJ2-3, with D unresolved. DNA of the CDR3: TGTGCCAGCAGCCTCCTCACAGATACGCAGTATTTT. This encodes CASSLLTDTQYF. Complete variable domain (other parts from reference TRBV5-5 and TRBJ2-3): DAGVTQSPTHLIKTRGQQVTLRCSPISGHKSVSWYQQVLGQGPQFIFQYYEKEERGRGNFPDRFSARQFPNYSSELNVNALLLGDSALYLCASSLLTDTQYFGPGTRLTVL.